The T cell receptor beta chain under discussion was sequenced for a study of blood T cell repertoires in COVID-19 (dated by TCRdb to the early 2020s). The study in broad terms: The collaborator samples originated in the United States, Italy and Spain and spanned the acute and convalescent phases of COVID-19. The prospective study material was composed of cDNA or gDNA derived from T cells, B-cell-depleted T cells, or PBMCs. The dataset comprised deeply sampled blood TCRbeta repertoires from subjects exposed to, actively infected with, or recovered from COVID-19. The repertoires were released in a freely available public database intended as a resource for research on the immune response to SARS-CoV-2. Samples were obtained from the ongoing ImmuneRACE study (first 160 participants) and from approximately 1,200 subjects provided by 6 global collaborators. Nearly every sample came with metadata listing a de-identified subject ID, COVID-19 status, age in years and sex. Where HLA class I and class II types were available, the types were taken from metadata supplied by the sample provider, not from assay-based typing. What the authors observed across the whole study: The amount of clinical and demographic metadata varied by source and participant and was provided uncurated.

Based on the germline V gene, the CDR1 and CDR2 sequences are MNHEY and SVGEGT. CDR3 length: 15 amino acids, cysteine to phenylalanine. Kept here is only the CDR3 DNA, which spans 45 bases and is read in frame from base 1. V and J lose 1 base and 4 bases, and a span of 14 bases separates them. As regards this clone: The antigen it binds to is not known. One base away there is no much larger clone; base qualities are not given.

Collaborating institutions collected whole blood in K2EDTA tubes following their own protocols. Collaborator samples were shipped for TCRbeta analysis as frozen whole blood, isolated PBMCs, or DNA extracted from either sample type. TCRbeta CDR3 regions were amplified from genomic DNA by means of the immunoSEQ Assay, a bias-controlled multiplex PCR. As for the original processing: The number of nucleated cells in each sample was estimated by amplification of reference gene primers within the assay. To quantify the absolute abundance of each unique TCRbeta CDR3 rearrangement, sequence reads were collapsed and filtered. For each sample, productive Simpson clonality was calculated by taking the square root of Simpson's diversity index across productive rearrangements. Here the immuneACCESS table is served through TCRdb, limited to in-frame sequences with V and J called. Missing clones are a known gap in these copies; in checked studies unresolved V genes cover under half, and the rest lacks a known reason. The V and J calls and the clone size are those of that table, but D and trimming were determined from the DNA. The sample table holds 81,000 or so clones, of which about nine tenths were seen once. The top ten hold roughly 12% of the sample.

The chain is encoded by TRBV6-2 or TRBV6-3 joined to TRBJ2-7; a tentative D call is TRBD1 (6 bases match). The source of this sequence is a man between 65 and 85 years old with active or convalescent COVID-19. The material sequenced was peripheral blood. The CDR3 in this case is CASSYFEQGRYEQYF. Here is the DNA: TGTGCCAGCAGTTACTTCGAACAGGGACGTTACGAGCAGTACTTC.